The 6 T cell receptor beta chains reported below all come from one sample, sequenced in a study of shared clonotypes between healthy human individuals. TCRdb keeps only in-frame clones here, not all; method: immunoSEQ multiplex PCR. This table holds 490,000 or so clones, about three quarters found once. Material for sequencing was PBMCs. These TCRs come from a woman between 40 and 50 years old in good health. Some clones in this sample may be carry-over from other donors' samples.

The V call is TRBV27, the J call TRBJ1-5; D gene uncertain. CDR1 MNHEY and CDR2 SMNVEV come from the germline V gene (reference sequence). V was shortened by 0 bases and J by 6 bases, with 18 bases between the two germline ends. This CDR3 contains 17 residues. The CDR3 region has the DNA TGTGCCAGCAGTTTATCCATAATTGCGGCCCGAAGTCAGCCCCAGCATTTT. Amino acids: CASSLSIIAARSQPQHF.

The rearrangement joins TRBV11-3 to TRBJ2-1; TRBD2 might be the D (5 bases). Trimming took 5 bases from V and 4 from J, leaving 15 bases between them. From germline, CDR1 is SGHNT and CDR2 YENEEA. The CDR3 is 15 residues long. In nucleotides, the CDR3 is TGTGCCAGCAGCAAAACTAGGGCGCGGTACAATGAGCAGTTCTTC. It encodes CASSKTRARYNEQFF.

This chain links TRBV29-1 with TRBJ2-6; unclear D gene. CDR1 SQVTM and CDR2 ANQGSEA come from the germline V gene. Between the trimmed V and J ends, which lost 3 bases and 0 bases, there was a span of 6 bases. CDR3 length equals 14 residues. This chain's CDR3 is CSVDDGSGANVLTF. CDR3 nucleotide sequence: TGCAGCGTTGATGATGGCTCTGGGGCCAACGTCCTGACTTTC.

The chain recombines TRBV29-1 with TRBJ2-3; either TRBD1 or TRBD2 may fit D (7 bases each). Germline loops: CDR1 SQVTM, CDR2 ANQGSEA. The CDR3 consists of 16 residues. Trimming pared 5 bases from V and 0 bases from J, leaving 18 bases between. CDR3 nucleotides: TGCAGCGTTTTGGGAGGGGGCCAGCTTAGCACAGATACGCAGTATTTT. It yields the protein CSVLGGGQLSTDTQYF.

This clone came up a few times. CDR3 loop: CASSELPGQGGDEQFF. The CDR3 bases are TGTGCCAGCAGTGAGCTACCGGGACAGGGTGGGGATGAGCAGTTCTTC. The chain is built from TRBV6-1 and TRBJ2-1; 9 bases agree with TRBD1. With 3 bases clipped from V and 8 bases from J, the junction kept 11 bases outside the gene matches. The CDR3 has 16 amino acids. CDR1 is MNHNS and CDR2 is SASEGT in the germline V gene.

This clone occurred a few times. This sequence joins TRBV7-3 and TRBJ2-1; D not resolved. Per germline, CDR1 SGHTA and CDR2 FQGTGA. With 2 bases removed from V and 9 bases from J, the gap between germline ends came to 5 bases. This CDR3 spans 11 amino acids. The CDR3 region is CASSLGSEQFF. DNA for the CDR3: TGTGCCAGCAGCTTAGGTTCTGAGCAGTTCTTC. The variable domain in full, completed from reference TRBV7-3 and TRBJ2-1, reads GAGVSQTPSNKVTEKGKYVELRCDPISGHTALYWYRQSLGQGPEFLIYFQGTGAADDSGLPNDRFFAVRPEGSVSTLKIQRTERGDSAVYLCASSLGSEQFFGPGTRLTVL.